This T cell receptor beta chain derives from a study of T-cell reconstitution after alpha-beta-depleted transplantation in children. Findings and caveats of the study: Surviving recipient T cells and thymic progenitors produced the high day-60 TCRbeta diversity seen in some patients. Two months or so post-transplant, alpha-beta T cells reportedly derived from several hundred expanded graft clones. After one year, T-cell counts and TCRbeta diversity mostly came from new T cells.

Preparing the TCRbeta library involved the use of unique molecular identifiers. TCRdb independently ran MiXCR on the PCR reads; one entry per CDR3 protein. Of 200,000 or so distinct CDR3 sequences in the sample, 5.5% to 7% were seen once. This clonotype was counted ten times or more. Its antigen is currently unknown. V shed 5 bases, J shed 6 bases, and the junction held 9 bases outside the gene matches. The V gene's germline CDR1 is MDHEN and CDR2 SYDVKM. The CDR3 is 15 amino acids. This TCR was sampled from a girl younger than two with combined immunodeficiency, due to receive a stem cell transplant. The sample here was PBMCs, taken before TCRalphabeta/CD19-depleted stem cell transplant. The rearrangement uses TRBV28 and TRBJ2-1; the match to TRBD2 covers 8 bases. CDR3 sequence: CASSPGLAKSNEQFF. As DNA, the CDR3 is TGTGCCAGCAGTCCTGGACTAGCAAAAAGCAATGAGCAGTTCTTC. Supplemented by reference TRBV28 and TRBJ2-1, the full variable domain reads DVKVTQSSRYLVKRTGEKVFLECVQDMDHENMFWYRQDPGLGLRLIYFSYDVKMKEKGDIPEGYSVSREKKERFSLILESASTNQTSMYLCASSPGLAKSNEQFFGPGTRLTVL.